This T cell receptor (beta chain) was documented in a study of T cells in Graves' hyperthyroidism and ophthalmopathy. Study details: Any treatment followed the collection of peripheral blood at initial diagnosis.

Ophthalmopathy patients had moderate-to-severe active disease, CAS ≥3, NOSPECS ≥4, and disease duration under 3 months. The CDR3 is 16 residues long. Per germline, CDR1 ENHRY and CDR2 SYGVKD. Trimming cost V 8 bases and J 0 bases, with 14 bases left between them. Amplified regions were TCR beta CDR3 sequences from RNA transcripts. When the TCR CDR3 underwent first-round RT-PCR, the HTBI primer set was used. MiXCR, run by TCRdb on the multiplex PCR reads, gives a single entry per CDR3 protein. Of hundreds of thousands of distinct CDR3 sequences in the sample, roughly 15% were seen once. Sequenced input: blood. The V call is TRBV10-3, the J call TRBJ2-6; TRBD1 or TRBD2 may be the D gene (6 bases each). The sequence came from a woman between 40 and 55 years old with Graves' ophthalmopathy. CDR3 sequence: CAISGGDLSGANVLTF. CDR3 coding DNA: TGTGCCATCTCCGGGGGCGATCTCTCTGGGGCCAACGTCCTGACTTTC.